This entry lists 3 T cell receptor beta chains sequenced from one sample in a study of control samples from healthy donors and cancer patients. TCRdb's table, derived via immunoSEQ multiplex PCR, lists solely in-frame clones and lacks some. This sample has under 450,000 clones; approximately 90% occur once, and the top ten carry 5.5% to 8%. Sequenced sample: PBMCs. The receptors stem from a man between 35 and 55 years old with head and neck cancer.

The rearrangement links TRBV9 to TRBJ2-3; TRBD2 matches 10 bases. This CDR3 contains 15 residues. J lost 4 bases, V lost 4 bases, and 6 bases had no gene match. CDR1 and CDR2 from the germline V gene are SGDLS and YYNGEE. The CDR3 sequence: CASSSPSGGADTQYF. The CDR3 DNA reads as TGTGCCAGCAGCTCACCTAGCGGGGGCGCAGATACGCAGTATTTT.

The CDR3 bases are TGTGCCAGCAGTAAGAGCCCGACTAGCAGACACGAGCAGTTCTTC. Encoded protein: CASSKSPTSRHEQFF. This sequence joins TRBV6-5 and TRBJ2-1, with TRBD2 identical over 7 bases. The CDR3 has 15 residues. Germline V gives CDR1 MNHEY, CDR2 SVGAGI. The V segment lost 5 bases and the J segment 10 bases; nucleotides outside the gene matches: 14.

J is TRBJ1-2 and V is TRBV30; D not certain. This CDR3 is 11 amino acids long. Trimming left V 5 bases short and J 7 bases short, with 11 bases between. Germline V CDR1 and CDR2: GTSNPN, SVGIG (reference sequence). The CDR3 coding sequence is TGTGCCTGGTTTCCAATACCTGGCTACACCTTC. This codes for CAWFPIPGYTF.